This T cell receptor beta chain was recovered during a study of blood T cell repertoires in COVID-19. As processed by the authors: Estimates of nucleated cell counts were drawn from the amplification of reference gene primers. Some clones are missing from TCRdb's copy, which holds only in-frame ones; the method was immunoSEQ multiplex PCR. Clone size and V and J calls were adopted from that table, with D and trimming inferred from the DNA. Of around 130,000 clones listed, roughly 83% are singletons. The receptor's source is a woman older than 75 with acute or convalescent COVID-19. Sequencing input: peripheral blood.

CDR3 loop: CASSQELVSNEQFF. The CDR3, as DNA: TGCGCCAGCAGCCAAGAATTGGTGAGCAATGAGCAGTTCTTC. V usage is TRBV4-3 and J usage is TRBJ2-1; D is unclear. CDR1 is LGHNA, CDR2 YSLEER, per germline. V lost 0 bases to trimming and J lost 6 bases, with 9 bases between them. The CDR3 is 14 amino acids.